What follows describes a single TCR beta chain. Clones were read by immunoSEQ multiplex PCR, and TCRdb kept only the in-frame ones, dropping some. Of 55,000 to 90,000 clones detected, about 80% appear once; the ten largest clones hold 4.5% to 5.5%. This entry comes from a study of blood T cell repertoires in COVID-19. Across the whole study: Sources were T cells, B-cell-depleted T cells, or PBMCs; the material itself was cDNA or gDNA.

Trimming took off 1 base at V and 10 bases at J, with 10 bases between the two ends. Germline CDR1 is LNHDA and CDR2 is SQIVND (reference sequence). The CDR3 runs 12 residues. This chain connects TRBV19 to TRBJ1-1; perhaps TRBD1 as D (5 bases). Sequencing was performed on peripheral blood. This receptor was taken from a woman in her fifties or sixties with acute or convalescent COVID-19. Written as DNA, the CDR3 is TGTGCCAGTAGTATAGGTCAGGGAACAGCTTTCTTT. Encoded protein: CASSIGQGTAFF.